The rows below give T cell receptor beta chains drawn from one sample of a study of blood T cells in healthy people across ages. TCRdb ran MiXCR on the 5' RACE reads and lists one entry per CDR3 protein. The table lists roughly 900,000 distinct CDR3 sequences, around 48% of them singletons. Source material: blood. The source is a man aged 30 to 39 in good health. The CDR3 runs from the conserved cysteine through the conserved F or W. Each record gives: V gene, D gene, clone size, J gene, CDR3 protein, CDR3 DNA. D genes are given only for firm matches. Expanded clones are given a class, and other clones once, few, many or no size at all.

TRBV24-1	-	-	TRBJ2-2	CATSDFTLGGTGELFF	TGTGCCACCAGTGATTTTACCCTAGGGGGAACCGGGGAGCTGTTTTTT
TRBV10-3	-	-	TRBJ2-5	CAISDELVGFQYF	TGTGCCATCAGTGACGAATTAGTAGGGTTCCAGTACTTC
TRBV27	TRBD1	-	TRBJ1-1	CASSLERPTGGHTEAFF	TGTGCCAGCAGTTTAGAGCGGCCGACAGGGGGTCACACTGAAGCTTTCTTT
TRBV3-1	TRBD2	-	TRBJ2-1	CASSQDAGGSYNEQFF	TGTGCCAGCAGCCAAGACGCGGGGGGCTCCTACAATGAGCAGTTCTTC
TRBV14	TRBD1	-	TRBJ2-5	CASSARDRFNEQYF	TGTGCCAGCAGCGCTCGGGACAGGTTCAATGAGCAGTACTTC
TRBV5-1	TRBD2	-	TRBJ2-1	CASSTTSGGRNEQFF	TGCGCCAGCAGCACAACTAGCGGGGGGCGGAATGAGCAGTTCTTC
TRBV6-5	-	-	TRBJ2-7	CASSYENGQGEQYF	TGTGCCAGCAGTTACGAGAACGGACAAGGGGAGCAGTACTTC
TRBV11-2	-	many	TRBJ2-3	CASSLVGSRTDTQYF	TGTGCCAGCAGCTTAGTTGGGTCGCGGACAGATACGCAGTATTTT
TRBV6-5	TRBD1	-	TRBJ2-5	CASTWDRGQSEQYF	TGTGCCAGCACCTGGGACAGGGGGCAGAGTGAGCAGTACTTC
TRBV6-2/TRBV6-3	-	once	TRBJ1-1	CASSYGQETMNTEAFF	TGTGCCAGCAGTTACGGTCAGGAAACAATGAACACTGAAGCTTTCTTT
TRBV29-1	TRBD1	-	TRBJ2-3	CSIRQGRADTQYF	TGCAGCATTCGACAGGGTAGGGCAGATACGCAGTATTTT
TRBV6-2/TRBV6-3	TRBD1	-	TRBJ2-7	CASSLTSLRDRDNQRHYNEQYF	TGTGCCAGCAGTTTAACTTCGTTGAGGGACAGGGACAACCAACGTCACTACAATGAGCAGTACTTC
TRBV9	-	-	TRBJ2-1	CASSVGSLTYNEQFF	TGTGCCAGCAGCGTAGGGTCCCTCACTTACAATGAGCAGTTCTTC
TRBV28	TRBD1	-	TRBJ2-1	CASSFSRDRDEQFF	TGTGCCAGCAGTTTCTCCCGGGACAGGGATGAGCAGTTCTTC
TRBV7-3	-	-	TRBJ2-1	CASSLTGAGEQFF	TGTGCCAGCAGCTTAACGGGGGCGGGTGAGCAGTTCTTC
TRBV25-1	-	few	TRBJ2-1	CASSARALQNNEQFF	TGTGCCAGCAGTGCGAGGGCCCTCCAAAACAATGAGCAGTTCTTC
TRBV12-3/TRBV12-4	-	-	TRBJ1-5	CASSLVNQPQHF	TGTGCCAGCAGCCTCGTGAATCAGCCCCAGCATTTT